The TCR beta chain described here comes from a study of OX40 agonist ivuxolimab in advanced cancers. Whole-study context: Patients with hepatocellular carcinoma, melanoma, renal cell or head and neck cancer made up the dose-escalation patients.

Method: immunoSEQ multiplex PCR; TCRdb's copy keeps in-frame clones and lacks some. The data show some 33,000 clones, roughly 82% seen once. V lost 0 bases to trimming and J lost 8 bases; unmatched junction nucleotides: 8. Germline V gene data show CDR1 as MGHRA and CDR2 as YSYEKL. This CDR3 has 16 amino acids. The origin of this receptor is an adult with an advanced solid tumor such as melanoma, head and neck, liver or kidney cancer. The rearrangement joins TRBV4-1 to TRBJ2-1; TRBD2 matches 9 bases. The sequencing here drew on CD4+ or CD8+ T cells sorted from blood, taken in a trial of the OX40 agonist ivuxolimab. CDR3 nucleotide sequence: TGCGCCAGCAGCCAAGAGCGCAAGCGGGGGGTCTATGAGCAGTTCTTC. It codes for CASSQERKRGVYEQFF.